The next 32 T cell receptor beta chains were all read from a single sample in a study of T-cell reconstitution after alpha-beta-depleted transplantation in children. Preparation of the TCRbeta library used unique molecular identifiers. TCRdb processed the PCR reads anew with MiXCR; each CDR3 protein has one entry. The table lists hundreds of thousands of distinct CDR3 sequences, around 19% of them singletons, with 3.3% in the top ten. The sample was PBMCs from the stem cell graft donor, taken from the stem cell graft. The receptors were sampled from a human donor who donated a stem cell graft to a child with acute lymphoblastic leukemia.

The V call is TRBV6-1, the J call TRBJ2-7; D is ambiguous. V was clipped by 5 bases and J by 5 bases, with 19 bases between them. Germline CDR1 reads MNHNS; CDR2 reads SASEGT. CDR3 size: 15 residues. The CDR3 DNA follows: TGTGCCAGCAGTCCCCTCGAGAGTCGGGCCGACGAGCAGTACTTC. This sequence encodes CASSPLESRADEQYF.

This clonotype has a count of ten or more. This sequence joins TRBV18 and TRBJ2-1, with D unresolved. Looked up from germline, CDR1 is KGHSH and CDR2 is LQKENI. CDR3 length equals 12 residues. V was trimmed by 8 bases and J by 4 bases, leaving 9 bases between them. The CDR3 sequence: CASSPGYNEQFF. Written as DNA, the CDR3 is TGTGCCAGCAGCCCCGGATACAATGAGCAGTTCTTC.

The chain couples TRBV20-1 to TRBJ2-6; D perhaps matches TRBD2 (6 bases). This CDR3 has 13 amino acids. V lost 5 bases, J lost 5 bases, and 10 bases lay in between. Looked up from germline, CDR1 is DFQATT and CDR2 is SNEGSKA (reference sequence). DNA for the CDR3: TGCAGTGCTCCGCGGGGATGGGCCAACGTCCTGACTTTC. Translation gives CSAPRGWANVLTF.

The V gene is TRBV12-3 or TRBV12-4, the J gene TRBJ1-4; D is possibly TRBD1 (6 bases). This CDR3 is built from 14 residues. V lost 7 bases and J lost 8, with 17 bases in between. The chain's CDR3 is CASNLQGMEEKLFF. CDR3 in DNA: TGTGCCAGCAACTTACAGGGAATGGAAGAAAAACTGTTTTTT.

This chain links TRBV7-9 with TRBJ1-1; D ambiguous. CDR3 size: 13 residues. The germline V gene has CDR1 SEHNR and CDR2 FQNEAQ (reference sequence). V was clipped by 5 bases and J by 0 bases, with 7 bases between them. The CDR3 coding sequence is TGTGCCAGCAGCGAGCTACTGAACACTGAAGCTTTCTTT. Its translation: CASSELLNTEAFF.

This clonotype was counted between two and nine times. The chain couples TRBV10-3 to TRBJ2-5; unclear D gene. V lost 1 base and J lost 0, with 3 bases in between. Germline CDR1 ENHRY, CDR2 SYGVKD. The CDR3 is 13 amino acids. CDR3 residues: CAISELYQETQYF. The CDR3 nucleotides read TGTGCCATCAGTGAGTTGTACCAAGAGACCCAGTACTTC.

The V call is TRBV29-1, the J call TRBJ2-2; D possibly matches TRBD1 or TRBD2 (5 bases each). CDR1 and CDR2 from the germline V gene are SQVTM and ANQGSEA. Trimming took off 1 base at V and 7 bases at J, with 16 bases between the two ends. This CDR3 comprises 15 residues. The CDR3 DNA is TGCAGCGTTGAAGGGGCAGGGCGGGCAGGCGGGGAGCTGTTTTTT. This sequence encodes CSVEGAGRAGGELFF.

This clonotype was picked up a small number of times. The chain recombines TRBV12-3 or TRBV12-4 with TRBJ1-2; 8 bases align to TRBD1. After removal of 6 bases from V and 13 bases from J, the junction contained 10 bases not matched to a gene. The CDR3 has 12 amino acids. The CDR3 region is CASSTDRALSTF. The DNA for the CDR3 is TGTGCCAGCAGCACGGACAGGGCCCTCTCCACCTTC.

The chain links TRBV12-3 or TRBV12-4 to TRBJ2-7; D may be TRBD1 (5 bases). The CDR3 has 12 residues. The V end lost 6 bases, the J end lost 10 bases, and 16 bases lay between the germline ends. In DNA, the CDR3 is TGTGCCAGCAGCCCCGACAGTTTGGGTCAGTACTTC. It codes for CASSPDSLGQYF.

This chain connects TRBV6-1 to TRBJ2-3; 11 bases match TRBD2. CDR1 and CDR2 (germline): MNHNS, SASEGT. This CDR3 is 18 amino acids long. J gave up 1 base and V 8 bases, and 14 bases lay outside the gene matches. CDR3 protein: CASPGTSGGETRTDTQYF. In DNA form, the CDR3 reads TGTGCCAGCCCGGGGACTAGCGGAGGGGAGACGCGCACAGATACGCAGTATTTT.

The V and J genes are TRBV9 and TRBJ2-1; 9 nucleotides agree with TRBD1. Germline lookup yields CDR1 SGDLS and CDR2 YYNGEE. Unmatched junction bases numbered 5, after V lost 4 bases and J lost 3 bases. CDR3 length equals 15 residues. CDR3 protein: CASSPDRGRYNEQFF. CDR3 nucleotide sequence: TGTGCCAGCAGCCCGGACAGGGGCCGCTACAATGAGCAGTTCTTC.

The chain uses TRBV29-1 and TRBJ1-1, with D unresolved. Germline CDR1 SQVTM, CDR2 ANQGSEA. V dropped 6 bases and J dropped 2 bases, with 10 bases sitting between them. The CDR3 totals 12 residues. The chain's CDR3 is CSVKDLNTEAFF. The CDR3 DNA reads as TGCAGCGTCAAAGATCTAAACACTGAAGCTTTCTTT.

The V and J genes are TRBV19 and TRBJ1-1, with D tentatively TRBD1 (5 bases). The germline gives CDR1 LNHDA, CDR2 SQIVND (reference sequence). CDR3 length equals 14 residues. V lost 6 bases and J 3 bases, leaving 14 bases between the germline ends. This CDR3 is CASSFTGTYTEAFF. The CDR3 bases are TGTGCCAGTAGCTTTACCGGGACCTACACTGAAGCTTTCTTT. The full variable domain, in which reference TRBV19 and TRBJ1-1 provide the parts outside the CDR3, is DGGITQSPKYLFRKEGQNVTLSCEQNLNHDAMYWYRQDPGQGLRLIYYSQIVNDFQKGDIAEGYSVSREKKESFPLTVTSAQKNPTAFYLCASSFTGTYTEAFFGQGTRLTVV.

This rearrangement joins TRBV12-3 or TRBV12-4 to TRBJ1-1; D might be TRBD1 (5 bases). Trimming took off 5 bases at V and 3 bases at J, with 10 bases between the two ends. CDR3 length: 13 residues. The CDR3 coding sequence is TGTGCCAGCAGTGCGGGACCCCACACTGAAGCTTTCTTT. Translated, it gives CASSAGPHTEAFF.

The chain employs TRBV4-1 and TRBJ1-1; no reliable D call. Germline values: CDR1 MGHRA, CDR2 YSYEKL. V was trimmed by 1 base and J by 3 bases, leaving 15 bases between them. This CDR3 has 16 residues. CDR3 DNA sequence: TGCGCCAGCAGCCAAGGACAAGCTACCGGCGACACTGAAGCTTTCTTT. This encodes CASSQGQATGDTEAFF.

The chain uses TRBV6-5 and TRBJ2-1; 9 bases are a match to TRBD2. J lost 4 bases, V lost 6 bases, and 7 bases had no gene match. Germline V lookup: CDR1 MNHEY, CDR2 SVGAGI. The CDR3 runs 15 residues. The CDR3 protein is CASRRSSGTYNEQFF. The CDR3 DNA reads TGTGCCAGCAGGCGCTCTAGCGGGACTTACAATGAGCAGTTCTTC.

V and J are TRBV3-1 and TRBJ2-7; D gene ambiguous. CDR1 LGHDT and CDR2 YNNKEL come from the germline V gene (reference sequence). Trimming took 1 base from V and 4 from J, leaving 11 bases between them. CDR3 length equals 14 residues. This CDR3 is CASSQGVGMYEQYF. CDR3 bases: TGTGCCAGCAGCCAAGGCGTGGGAATGTACGAGCAGTACTTC.

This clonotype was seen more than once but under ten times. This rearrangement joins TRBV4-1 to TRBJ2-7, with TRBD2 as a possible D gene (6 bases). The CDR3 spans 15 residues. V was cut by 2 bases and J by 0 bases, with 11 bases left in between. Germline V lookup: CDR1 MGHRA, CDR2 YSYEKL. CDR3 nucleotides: TGCGCCAGCAGCCAACCCCGGGAGAGCTCCTACGAGCAGTACTTC. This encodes CASSQPRESSYEQYF.

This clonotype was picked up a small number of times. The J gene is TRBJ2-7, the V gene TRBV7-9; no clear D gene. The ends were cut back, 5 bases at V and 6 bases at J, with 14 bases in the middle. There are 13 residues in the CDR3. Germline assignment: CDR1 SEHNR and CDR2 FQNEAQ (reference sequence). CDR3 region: CASSPWTAGEQYF. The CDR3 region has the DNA TGTGCCAGCAGCCCCTGGACGGCCGGCGAGCAGTACTTC.

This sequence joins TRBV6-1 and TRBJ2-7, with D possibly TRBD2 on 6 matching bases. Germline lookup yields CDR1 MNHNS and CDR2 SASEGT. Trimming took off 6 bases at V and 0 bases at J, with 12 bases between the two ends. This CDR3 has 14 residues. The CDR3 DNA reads TGTGCCAGCAGATCCGCGGGATTCTCCTACGAGCAGTACTTC. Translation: CASRSAGFSYEQYF.

In DNA form, the CDR3 reads TGTGCCAGCGCAGGGTCCGCCAAAAACATTCAGTACTTC. This codes for CASAGSAKNIQYF. J is TRBJ2-4 and V is TRBV27; TRBD1 is a possible D gene (5 bases). The length of the CDR3 is 13 residues. Germline CDR1 reads MNHEY; CDR2 reads SMNVEV (reference sequence). Trimming took 8 bases from V and 1 from J, leaving 9 bases between them.

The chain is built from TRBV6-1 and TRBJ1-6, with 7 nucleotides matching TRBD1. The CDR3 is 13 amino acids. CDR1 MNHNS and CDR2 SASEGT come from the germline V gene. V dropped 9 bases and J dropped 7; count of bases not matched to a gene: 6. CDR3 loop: CASPGGPNSPLHF. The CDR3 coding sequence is TGTGCCAGTCCAGGGGGTCCCAATTCACCCCTCCACTTT.

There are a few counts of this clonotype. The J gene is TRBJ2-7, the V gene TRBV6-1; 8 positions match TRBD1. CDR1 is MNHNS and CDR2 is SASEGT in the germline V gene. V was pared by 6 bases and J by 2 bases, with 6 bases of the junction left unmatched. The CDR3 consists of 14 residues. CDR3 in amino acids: CASSGTGVTYEQYF. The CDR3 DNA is TGTGCCAGCAGCGGGACAGGAGTCACCTACGAGCAGTACTTC.

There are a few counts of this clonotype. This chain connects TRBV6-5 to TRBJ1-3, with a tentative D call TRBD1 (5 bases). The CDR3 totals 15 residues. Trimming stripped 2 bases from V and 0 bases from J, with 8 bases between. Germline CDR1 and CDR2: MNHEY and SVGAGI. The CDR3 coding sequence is TGTGCCAGCAGTTACGAGAGGGGCTCTGGAAACACCATATATTTT. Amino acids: CASSYERGSGNTIYF.

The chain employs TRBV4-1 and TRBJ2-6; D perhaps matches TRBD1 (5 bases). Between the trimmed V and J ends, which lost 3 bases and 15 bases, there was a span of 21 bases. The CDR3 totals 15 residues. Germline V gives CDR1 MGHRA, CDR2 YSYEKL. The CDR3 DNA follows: TGCGCCAGCAGCCAGGGGCCCTTGGCCGGCTACGCCCTGACTTTC. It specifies CASSQGPLAGYALTF.

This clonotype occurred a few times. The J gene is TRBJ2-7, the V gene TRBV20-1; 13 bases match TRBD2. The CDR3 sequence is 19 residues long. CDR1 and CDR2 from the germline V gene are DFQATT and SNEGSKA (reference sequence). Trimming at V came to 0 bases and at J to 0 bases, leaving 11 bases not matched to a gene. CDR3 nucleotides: TGCAGTGCTAGAGATTCAGGACTAGCGGGAGCCTTCCCCTCCTACGAGCAGTACTTC. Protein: CSARDSGLAGAFPSYEQYF.

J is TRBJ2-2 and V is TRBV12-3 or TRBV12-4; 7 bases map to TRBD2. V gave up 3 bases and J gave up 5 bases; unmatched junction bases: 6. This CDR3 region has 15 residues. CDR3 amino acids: CASSFSTSWTGELFF. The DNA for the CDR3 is TGTGCCAGCAGTTTTTCGACTAGCTGGACCGGGGAGCTGTTTTTT.

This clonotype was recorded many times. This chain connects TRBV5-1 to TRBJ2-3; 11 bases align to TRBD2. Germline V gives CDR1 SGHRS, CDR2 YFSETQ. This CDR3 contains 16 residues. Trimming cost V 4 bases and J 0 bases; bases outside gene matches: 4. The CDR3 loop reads CASSLRTSGSTDTQYF. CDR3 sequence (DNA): TGCGCCAGCAGCCTCCGGACTAGCGGGAGCACAGATACGCAGTATTTT.

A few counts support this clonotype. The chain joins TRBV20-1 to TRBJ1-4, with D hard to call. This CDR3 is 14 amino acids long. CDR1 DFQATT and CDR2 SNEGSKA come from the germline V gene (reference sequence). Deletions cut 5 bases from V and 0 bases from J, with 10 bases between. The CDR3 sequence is CSAPIFATNEKLFF. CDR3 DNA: TGCAGTGCTCCAATCTTCGCAACTAATGAAAAACTGTTTTTT.

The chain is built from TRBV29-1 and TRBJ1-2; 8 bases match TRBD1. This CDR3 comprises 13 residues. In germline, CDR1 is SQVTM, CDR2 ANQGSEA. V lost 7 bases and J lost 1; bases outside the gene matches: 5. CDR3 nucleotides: TGCAGCGACACCGGACAGGGTAACTATGGCTACACCTTC. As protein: CSDTGQGNYGYTF.

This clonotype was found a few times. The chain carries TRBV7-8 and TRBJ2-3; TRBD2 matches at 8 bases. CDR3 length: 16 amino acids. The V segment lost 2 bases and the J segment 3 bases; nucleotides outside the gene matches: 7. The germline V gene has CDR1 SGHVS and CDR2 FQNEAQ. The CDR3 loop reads CASSLQREMRTDTQYF. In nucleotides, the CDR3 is TGTGCCAGCAGCTTACAGCGGGAGATGAGGACAGATACGCAGTATTTT.

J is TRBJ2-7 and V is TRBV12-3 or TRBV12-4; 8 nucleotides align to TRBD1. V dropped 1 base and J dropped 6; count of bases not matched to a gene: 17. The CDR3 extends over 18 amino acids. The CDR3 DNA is TGTGCCAGCAGTTTAGACTACGGGTTGGTCAGGGGGCCCATCGAGCAGTACTTC. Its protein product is CASSLDYGLVRGPIEQYF.